This is a list of T cell receptor beta chains from one sample in a study of OX40 agonist ivuxolimab in advanced cancers. The repertoire was sequenced with immunoSEQ multiplex PCR; TCRdb's copy has only in-frame clones and lacks some. The table records 70,000 or so clones, roughly 80% of them present only once. The sample consisted of CD4+ or CD8+ T cells sorted from blood, taken in a trial of the OX40 agonist ivuxolimab. These receptors were taken from an adult with an advanced solid tumor such as melanoma, head and neck, liver or kidney cancer. Both conserved end residues are part of each CDR3. D genes are given only for firm matches. Size is stated for part of the rows, as once, few or many counts, or as a class when the clone is expanded.

d_call: TRBD1
v_call: TRBV30
cdr3_length: 12
j_call: TRBJ2-5
clone_size: once
cdr3_aa: CALKGAAETQYF
cdr3_nt: TGTGCCTTAAAGGGGGCGGCCGAGACCCAGTACTTC

d_call: -
v_call: TRBV5-6
cdr3_length: 15
j_call: TRBJ1-1
clone_size: -
cdr3_aa: CASSLGVDPNTEAFF
cdr3_nt: TGTGCCAGCAGCTTGGGGGTAGACCCGAACACTGAAGCTTTCTTT

d_call: TRBD1
v_call: TRBV5-1
cdr3_length: 15
j_call: TRBJ1-1
clone_size: -
cdr3_aa: CASSRTGEVNTEAFF
cdr3_nt: TGCGCCAGCAGCCGGACAGGGGAGGTGAACACTGAAGCTTTCTTT

d_call: TRBD2
v_call: TRBV30
cdr3_length: 13
j_call: TRBJ2-7
clone_size: -
cdr3_aa: CAWSGVGGSKQYF
cdr3_nt: TGTGCCTGGAGTGGGGTCGGGGGGAGTAAGCAGTACTTC

d_call: TRBD1
v_call: TRBV4-2
cdr3_length: 15
j_call: TRBJ1-2
clone_size: -
cdr3_aa: CASSQDLGTDYGYTF
cdr3_nt: TGTGCCAGCAGCCAAGATCTCGGGACAGACTATGGCTACACCTTC

d_call: TRBD1
v_call: TRBV2
cdr3_length: 16
j_call: TRBJ1-5
clone_size: -
cdr3_aa: CASKVGTVYSNQPQHF
cdr3_nt: TGTGCCAGCAAAGTAGGGACAGTCTATAGCAATCAGCCCCAGCATTTT

d_call: -
v_call: TRBV27
cdr3_length: 17
j_call: TRBJ2-7
clone_size: few
cdr3_aa: CATIPSAAFLSLYEQYF
cdr3_nt: TGTGCCACTATTCCCTCGGCAGCCTTTTTATCCTTATACGAGCAGTACTTC

d_call: -
v_call: TRBV7-2
cdr3_length: 12
j_call: TRBJ1-1
clone_size: -
cdr3_aa: CASSRALGEAFF
cdr3_nt: TGTGCCAGCAGCCGGGCCCTTGGTGAAGCTTTCTTT

d_call: -
v_call: TRBV7-2
cdr3_length: 14
j_call: TRBJ2-7
clone_size: once
cdr3_aa: CASSLVVSSYEQYF
cdr3_nt: TGTGCCAGCAGCTTAGTAGTTTCCTCCTACGAGCAGTACTTC

d_call: TRBD1
v_call: TRBV6-1
cdr3_length: 13
j_call: TRBJ2-4
clone_size: -
cdr3_aa: CASSQDRQNIQYF
cdr3_nt: TGTGCCAGCAGTCAGGACAGGCAAAACATTCAGTACTTC

d_call: TRBD1
v_call: TRBV10-2
cdr3_length: 15
j_call: TRBJ1-5
clone_size: -
cdr3_aa: CASSESSGGDQPQHF
cdr3_nt: TGCGCCAGCAGTGAGTCTTCAGGGGGAGATCAGCCCCAGCATTTT

d_call: -
v_call: TRBV18
cdr3_length: 15
j_call: TRBJ2-7
clone_size: -
cdr3_aa: CASSPPGTQGYEQYF
cdr3_nt: TGTGCCAGCTCACCACCGGGGACACAGGGTTACGAGCAGTACTTC

d_call: -
v_call: TRBV9
cdr3_length: 14
j_call: TRBJ1-1
clone_size: -
cdr3_aa: CASSASKGRGEAFF
cdr3_nt: TGTGCCAGCAGCGCCAGTAAAGGGAGAGGTGAAGCTTTCTTT

d_call: -
v_call: TRBV6-5
cdr3_length: 14
j_call: TRBJ1-1
clone_size: -
cdr3_aa: CASRAEEANTEAFF
cdr3_nt: TGTGCCAGCAGAGCTGAGGAGGCTAACACTGAAGCTTTCTTT

d_call: TRBD1
v_call: TRBV7-2
cdr3_length: 18
j_call: TRBJ1-6
clone_size: -
cdr3_aa: CASSRDRGPSSYNSPLHF
cdr3_nt: TGTGCCAGCAGCCGGGACAGGGGGCCGAGCTCCTATAATTCACCCCTCCACTTT

d_call: TRBD1
v_call: TRBV30
cdr3_length: 17
j_call: TRBJ2-7
clone_size: -
cdr3_aa: CAWSVRLYRTGEYEQYF
cdr3_nt: TGTGCCTGGAGTGTACGTCTTTATCGAACAGGGGAATACGAGCAGTACTTC

d_call: -
v_call: TRBV2
cdr3_length: 14
j_call: TRBJ2-5
clone_size: few
cdr3_aa: CASRFRGSGETQYF
cdr3_nt: TGTGCCAGCCGCTTTAGGGGGAGTGGAGAGACCCAGTACTTC

d_call: TRBD1
v_call: TRBV18
cdr3_length: 17
j_call: TRBJ2-3
clone_size: -
cdr3_aa: CASSPLSGGSGTDTQYF
cdr3_nt: TGTGCCAGCTCACCACTTTCAGGGGGCTCGGGCACAGATACGCAGTATTTT

d_call: -
v_call: TRBV28
cdr3_length: 13
j_call: TRBJ2-4
clone_size: -
cdr3_aa: CASLDRYQNIQYF
cdr3_nt: TGTGCCAGTTTAGACAGGTACCAAAACATTCAGTACTTC

d_call: TRBD2
v_call: TRBV19
cdr3_length: 14
j_call: TRBJ2-1
clone_size: -
cdr3_aa: CASSNGGAYNEQFF
cdr3_nt: TGTGCCAGTAGTAACGGGGGGGCCTACAATGAGCAGTTCTTC

d_call: -
v_call: TRBV6-5
cdr3_length: 14
j_call: TRBJ1-1
clone_size: -
cdr3_aa: CASSSGGRAVGAFF
cdr3_nt: TGTGCCAGCAGTTCTGGAGGGAGGGCGGTCGGAGCTTTCTTT

d_call: TRBD1
v_call: TRBV29-1
cdr3_length: 11
j_call: TRBJ2-1
clone_size: -
cdr3_aa: CSGQGYNEQFF
cdr3_nt: TGCAGCGGACAGGGCTACAATGAGCAGTTCTTC

d_call: TRBD1
v_call: TRBV15
cdr3_length: 14
j_call: TRBJ2-7
clone_size: -
cdr3_aa: CATSRDRATYEQYF
cdr3_nt: TGTGCCACCAGCAGGGACAGGGCCACTTACGAGCAGTACTTC

d_call: -
v_call: TRBV18
cdr3_length: 16
j_call: TRBJ2-3
clone_size: once
cdr3_aa: CASSPNRRGLADTQYF
cdr3_nt: TGTGCCAGCTCACCCAATCGCAGGGGACTTGCAGATACGCAGTATTTT

d_call: TRBD2
v_call: TRBV10-1
cdr3_length: 14
j_call: TRBJ2-1
clone_size: once
cdr3_aa: CASSFSGGYNEQFF
cdr3_nt: TGCGCCAGCAGTTTCAGCGGGGGCTACAATGAGCAGTTCTTC

d_call: -
v_call: TRBV28
cdr3_length: 14
j_call: TRBJ1-5
clone_size: -
cdr3_aa: CASSFRVDNQPQHF
cdr3_nt: TGTGCCAGCAGTTTTAGGGTGGACAATCAGCCCCAGCATTTT

d_call: -
v_call: TRBV2
cdr3_length: 11
j_call: TRBJ2-5
clone_size: -
cdr3_aa: CASRTQETQYF
cdr3_nt: TGTGCCAGCAGGACACAAGAGACCCAGTACTTC

d_call: -
v_call: TRBV6-5
cdr3_length: 16
j_call: TRBJ1-1
clone_size: -
cdr3_aa: CASSYSGSSMNTEAFF
cdr3_nt: TGTGCCAGCAGTTACTCTGGCAGCAGCATGAACACTGAAGCTTTCTTT

d_call: TRBD1
v_call: TRBV11-3
cdr3_length: 14
j_call: TRBJ1-6
clone_size: few
cdr3_aa: CASSSDRENSPLHF
cdr3_nt: TGTGCCAGCAGCTCGGACAGGGAGAATTCACCCCTCCACTTT

d_call: -
v_call: TRBV5-4
cdr3_length: 17
j_call: TRBJ1-1
clone_size: -
cdr3_aa: CASSAGGGVVMNTEAFF
cdr3_nt: TGTGCCAGCAGCGCAGGAGGGGGGGTCGTCATGAACACTGAAGCTTTCTTT

d_call: -
v_call: TRBV2
cdr3_length: 14
j_call: TRBJ2-3
clone_size: -
cdr3_aa: CASKDWDYTDTQYF
cdr3_nt: TGTGCCAGCAAGGACTGGGATTACACAGATACGCAGTATTTT

d_call: -
v_call: TRBV7-8
cdr3_length: 16
j_call: TRBJ1-4
clone_size: -
cdr3_aa: CASSLASRGRVEKLFF
cdr3_nt: TGTGCCAGCAGCTTAGCGTCCAGGGGCAGGGTTGAAAAACTGTTTTTT

d_call: TRBD1
v_call: TRBV11-2
cdr3_length: 11
j_call: TRBJ2-7
clone_size: once
cdr3_aa: CASRTGYEQYF
cdr3_nt: TGTGCCAGCAGGACAGGGTACGAGCAGTACTTC

d_call: -
v_call: TRBV18
cdr3_length: 13
j_call: TRBJ2-7
clone_size: -
cdr3_aa: CASVRDRSYEQYF
cdr3_nt: TGTGCCAGCGTACGGGACCGCTCCTACGAGCAGTACTTC

d_call: -
v_call: TRBV5-1
cdr3_length: 14
j_call: TRBJ2-5
clone_size: once
cdr3_aa: CASSLGGTPGTQYF
cdr3_nt: TGCGCCAGCAGCTTGGGGGGGACGCCGGGGACCCAGTACTTC

d_call: TRBD1
v_call: TRBV7-6
cdr3_length: 13
j_call: TRBJ2-5
clone_size: once
cdr3_aa: CASSTGTAGTQYF
cdr3_nt: TGTGCCAGCAGCACGGGGACAGCCGGGACCCAGTACTTC

d_call: TRBD1
v_call: TRBV2
cdr3_length: 14
j_call: TRBJ2-2
clone_size: -
cdr3_aa: CASQDRVMAGELFF
cdr3_nt: TGTGCCAGCCAGGACAGGGTTATGGCCGGGGAGCTGTTTTTT

d_call: -
v_call: TRBV19
cdr3_length: 15
j_call: TRBJ1-2
clone_size: -
cdr3_aa: CASSMGGSSNYGYTF
cdr3_nt: TGTGCCAGTAGTATGGGGGGCTCATCTAACTATGGCTACACCTTC

d_call: -
v_call: TRBV11-3
cdr3_length: 14
j_call: TRBJ2-1
clone_size: once
cdr3_aa: CASSPTGGYNEQFF
cdr3_nt: TGTGCCAGCAGTCCGACTGGAGGGTACAATGAGCAGTTCTTC

d_call: TRBD1
v_call: TRBV18
cdr3_length: 17
j_call: TRBJ2-5
clone_size: -
cdr3_aa: CASSPSTGFGGQETQYF
cdr3_nt: TGTGCCAGCTCACCATCGACAGGGTTTGGAGGCCAAGAGACCCAGTACTTC